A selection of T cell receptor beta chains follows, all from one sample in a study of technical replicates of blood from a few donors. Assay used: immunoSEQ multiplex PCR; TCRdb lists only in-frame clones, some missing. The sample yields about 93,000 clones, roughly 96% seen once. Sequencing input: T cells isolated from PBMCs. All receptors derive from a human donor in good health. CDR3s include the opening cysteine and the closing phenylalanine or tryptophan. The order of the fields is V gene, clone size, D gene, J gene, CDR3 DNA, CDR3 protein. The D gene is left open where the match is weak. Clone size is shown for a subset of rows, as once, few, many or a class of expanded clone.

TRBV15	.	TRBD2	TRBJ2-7	TGTGCCACCAGCAGGGAGGGCGGGAGTTCGCCCTACGAGCAGTACTTC	CATSREGGSSPYEQYF
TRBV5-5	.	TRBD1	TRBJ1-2	TGTGCCAGCAGCTCTGGACAGGGCGATGGCTACACCTTC	CASSSGQGDGYTF
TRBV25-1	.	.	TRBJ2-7	TGTGCCAGCAGTGAAGGGCAGGAGGCGAGCGAGCAGTACTTC	CASSEGQEASEQYF
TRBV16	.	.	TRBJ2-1	TGTGCCAGCAGCCCCCTGGAGAGTTACAATGAGCAGTTCTTC	CASSPLESYNEQFF
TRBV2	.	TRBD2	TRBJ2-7	TGTGCCAGCAGTCCTCAGACTAGCGGGGCAACTTACGAGCAGTACTTC	CASSPQTSGATYEQYF
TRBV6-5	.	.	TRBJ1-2	TGTGCCAGCAGTTCCTATACAGCCTTACCTAACTATGGCTACACCTTC	CASSSYTALPNYGYTF
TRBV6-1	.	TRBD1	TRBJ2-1	TGTGCCAGCAGTGAATCCCACGCGAGGGCAGGGGGCTTTACCCATGAGCAGTTCTTC	CASSESHARAGGFTHEQFF
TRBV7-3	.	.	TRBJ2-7	TGTGCCAGCAGCTTAACGGGGGCGACAGATCTTGGTCACGAGCAGTACTTC	CASSLTGATDLGHEQYF
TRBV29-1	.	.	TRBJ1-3	TGCAGCGTTGTGCAGGGTTACTCTGGAAACACCATATATTTT	CSVVQGYSGNTIYF
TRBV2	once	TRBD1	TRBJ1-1	TGTGCCAGCAGTTCGACCGGGACAGGGTTGGGTCACACTGAAGCTTTCTTT	CASSSTGTGLGHTEAFF
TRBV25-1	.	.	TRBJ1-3	TGTGCCAGCAGTCCGGACAGAAGCTCTGGAAACACCATATATTTT	CASSPDRSSGNTIYF
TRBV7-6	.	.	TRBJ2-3	TGTGCCAGCAGCTTAGCAGGGGAAGGTATCACAGATACGCAGTATTTT	CASSLAGEGITDTQYF
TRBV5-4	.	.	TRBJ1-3	TGTGCCAGCACCCGGGGGGGAGAGCAGTCTGGAAACACCATATATTTT	CASTRGGEQSGNTIYF
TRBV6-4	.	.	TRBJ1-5	TGTGCCAGCACGGGGAAAGAACATAGCAATCAGCCCCAGCATTTT	CASTGKEHSNQPQHF
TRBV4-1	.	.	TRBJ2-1	TGCGCCAGCAGCCAAGAAGAAATGGGTGGGGGCGGTGAGCAGTTCTTC	CASSQEEMGGGGEQFF
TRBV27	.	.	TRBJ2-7	TGTGCCAGCAGCGGAGGGGGCGGTTTGGACTACGAGCAGTACTTC	CASSGGGGLDYEQYF
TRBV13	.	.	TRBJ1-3	TGTGCCAGCAGACGGGGTCTCTCTGGAAACACCATATATTTT	CASRRGLSGNTIYF
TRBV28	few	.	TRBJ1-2	TGTGCCAGCAGTCCAAGTGGCAGGCTCGTTTATGGCTACACCTTC	CASSPSGRLVYGYTF
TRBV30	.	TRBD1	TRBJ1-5	TGTGCCTGGAGTTTGCGACAGGGTGGGGATCAGCCCCAGCATTTT	CAWSLRQGGDQPQHF
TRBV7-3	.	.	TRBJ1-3	TGTGCCAGCAGCCCCGGAGGGAGCTCTGGAAACACCATATATTTT	CASSPGGSSGNTIYF
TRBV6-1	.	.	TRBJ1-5	TGTGCCAGCAGTGAAGAGGGAGGGTGGGGAGTGGGGCCCCAGCATTTT	CASSEEGGWGVGPQHF
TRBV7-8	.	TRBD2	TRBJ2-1	TGTGCCAGCAGCTCCTCTTACGGCGGGAGGTACAATGAGCAGTTCTTC	CASSSSYGGRYNEQFF
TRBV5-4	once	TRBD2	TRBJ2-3	TGTGCCAGCAGCCCCGGGACTAAAAGCACAGATACGCAGTATTTT	CASSPGTKSTDTQYF
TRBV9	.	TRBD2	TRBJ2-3	TGTGCCAGCAGCGGGACTAGTCCTTGGGATACGCAGTATTTT	CASSGTSPWDTQYF
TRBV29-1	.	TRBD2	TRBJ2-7	TGCAGCGTTGAATGGGCGGGGGTGCCCTACGAGCAGTACTTC	CSVEWAGVPYEQYF
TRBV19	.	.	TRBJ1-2	TGTGCCAGTAGCCCCCCAGGGCCCTATGGCTACACCTTC	CASSPPGPYGYTF
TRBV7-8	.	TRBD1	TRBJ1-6	TGTGCCAGCAGCCCGGGACAGGGGCAATCTATCAATAATTCACCCCTCCACTTT	CASSPGQGQSINNSPLHF
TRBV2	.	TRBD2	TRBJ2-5	TGTGCCAGCTCCCCTACTAGCGGGAGTTGGGATGAGACCCAGTACTTC	CASSPTSGSWDETQYF
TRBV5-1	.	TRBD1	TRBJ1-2	TGCGCCAGCAGCTTGGGACAGGGGGCCTGGGGCTACACCTTC	CASSLGQGAWGYTF
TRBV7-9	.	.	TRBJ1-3	TGTGCCAGCAGCCCGAGTGGGAGCTCTGGAAACACCATATATTTT	CASSPSGSSGNTIYF
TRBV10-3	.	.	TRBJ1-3	TGTGCCATCAGTGAGGCGGGGGGCACCATATATTTT	CAISEAGGTIYF
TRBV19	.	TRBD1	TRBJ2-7	TGTGCCAGTAGTCCAGAGACAGGGGGCAACGAGCAGTACTTC	CASSPETGGNEQYF
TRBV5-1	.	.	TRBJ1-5	TGCGCCAGCAGCTTGACAGGCAATCAGCCCCAGCATTTT	CASSLTGNQPQHF
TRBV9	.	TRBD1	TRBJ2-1	TGTGCCAGCAGCGTTACCGGGACAGGGTTCAATGAGCAGTTCTTC	CASSVTGTGFNEQFF
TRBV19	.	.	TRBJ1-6	TGTGCCAGTAGTATTCGGCTAAAGGGGGAACGCCCTTCACCCCTCCACTTT	CASSIRLKGERPSPLHF
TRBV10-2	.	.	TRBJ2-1	TGCGCCAGCTCCCTCGGGCGGGTTGAGCAGTTCTTC	CASSLGRVEQFF
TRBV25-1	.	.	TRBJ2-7	TGTGCCAGCAGTGGTACAGGATCCTACGAGCAGTACTTC	CASSGTGSYEQYF
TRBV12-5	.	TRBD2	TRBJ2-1	TGTGCTAGTGGCCCCGGGACTAGCGGGAGTGGGGCCTACAATGAGCAGTTCTTC	CASGPGTSGSGAYNEQFF
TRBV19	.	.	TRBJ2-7	TGTGCCAGTAGTATCGATCTTAGCCTCGACGAGCAGTACTTC	CASSIDLSLDEQYF
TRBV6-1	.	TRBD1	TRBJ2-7	TGTGCCAGCAGTGAGATCGGACAGGGTGGTTTTCGGGACGAGCAGTACTTC	CASSEIGQGGFRDEQYF
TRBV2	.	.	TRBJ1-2	TGTGCCAGCAGTGATGACAGATATGGCTACACCTTC	CASSDDRYGYTF
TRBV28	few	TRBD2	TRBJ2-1	TGTGCCAGCAGCCCCCCTAGCGGGAGTGTCGTTAACGATGAGCAGTTCTTC	CASSPPSGSVVNDEQFF
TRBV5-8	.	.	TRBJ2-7	TGTGCCAGCGGACTCCCTCTGGGGCAGTACTTC	CASGLPLGQYF
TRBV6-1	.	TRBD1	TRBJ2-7	TGTGCCAGCAGTGAAACGGGGGACAGGGACTTCGGGCACTTC	CASSETGDRDFGHF
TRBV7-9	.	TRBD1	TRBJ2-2	TGTGCCAGCAGCCCCGGACAGGGCGACGGGGAGCTGTTTTTT	CASSPGQGDGELFF
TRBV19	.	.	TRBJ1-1	TGTGCCAGTGCCCAGGGTTGGACTGAAGCTTTCTTT	CASAQGWTEAFF
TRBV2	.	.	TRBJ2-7	TGTGCCAGCAGTGCGGGGACACCCGGCTGGTACGAGCAGTACTTC	CASSAGTPGWYEQYF
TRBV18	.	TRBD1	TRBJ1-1	TGTGCCAGCTCACCACAGGGGGCGCACACTGAAGCTTTCTTT	CASSPQGAHTEAFF
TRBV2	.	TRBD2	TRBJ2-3	TGTGCCAGGGCGACTAGCGGCACAGATACGCAGTATTTT	CARATSGTDTQYF
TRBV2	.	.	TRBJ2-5	TGTGCCAGCAGTTATGGCCCAGAAGAGACCCAGTACTTC	CASSYGPEETQYF
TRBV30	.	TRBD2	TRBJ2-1	TGTGCCTGGAGTGTATACGGGGGGGCCCGGTTCAATGAGCAGTTCTTC	CAWSVYGGARFNEQFF
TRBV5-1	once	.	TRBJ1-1	TGCGCCAGCGGACAATCCAACACTGAAGCTTTCTTT	CASGQSNTEAFF
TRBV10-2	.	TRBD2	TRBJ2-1	TGCGCCAGCAAACCGGGACTAGCGGGGAGCTCCTACAATGAGCAGTTCTTC	CASKPGLAGSSYNEQFF
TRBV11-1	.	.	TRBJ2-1	TGTGCCAGCAGCCCAACAGGGAGTAGTAATGAGCAGTTCTTC	CASSPTGSSNEQFF
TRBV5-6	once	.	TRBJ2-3	TGTGCCAGCAGCTTGGAGGGGGTAGCGCGGGAGTTTGATACGCAGTATTTT	CASSLEGVAREFDTQYF
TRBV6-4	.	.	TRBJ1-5	TGTGCCAGCAGTGTACAGGTGAACCAGCCCCAGCATTTT	CASSVQVNQPQHF
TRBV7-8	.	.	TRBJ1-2	TGTGCCAGCAGCTTAGCGCCCCCAGTCTATGGCTACACCTTC	CASSLAPPVYGYTF